Below are 9 T cell receptor beta chains sequenced from a single sample in a study of CD8 T cells in ankylosing spondylitis. Overall study findings and caveats: Roughly 8 highly homologous variants formed a TCR beta motif that appeared characteristic of ankylosing spondylitis blood.

TCRdb redid the calling of the 5' RACE reads with MiXCR, one entry per CDR3 protein. The repertoire consists of hundreds of thousands of distinct CDR3 sequences, with around 19% occurring once and the leading ten covering approximately 40%. These TCRs are of unknown antigen specificity. The sequencing sample was made of blood, either unsorted or a sorted T cell fraction (not recorded which). Receptors originate from a male donor with ankylosing spondylitis.

A few counts support this clonotype. J is TRBJ2-3 and V is TRBV4-2; D remains unclear. Per germline, CDR1 LGHNA and CDR2 YNFKEQ. Trimming took off 0 bases at V and 0 bases at J, with 13 bases between the two ends. The CDR3 length is 17 residues. The DNA of the CDR3 is TGTGCCAGCAGCCAAGAAGCCCCCCTTCCTAGCACAGATACGCAGTATTTT. This encodes CASSQEAPLPSTDTQYF.

This clonotype showed up just a few times. The chain recombines TRBV11-1 with TRBJ2-5; tentatively, D is TRBD2 (5 bases). Trimming shortened V by 5 bases and J by 1 base, and 26 bases separated the two germline ends. Germline V lookup: CDR1 SGHAT, CDR2 FQDESV (reference sequence). This CDR3 region has 19 residues. The DNA of the CDR3 is TGTGCCAGCAGCGTAAATCCGGGATACGCCCTTTCCTTCCAAGAGACCCAGTACTTC. Protein product: CASSVNPGYALSFQETQYF.

The rearrangement uses TRBV12-3 or TRBV12-4 and TRBJ2-2; 7 bases match TRBD1. This CDR3 has 15 amino acids. V lost 0 bases and J lost 6; bases outside the gene matches: 4. CDR3 nucleotides: TGTGCCAGCAGTTTAGCAACAGGGGTCCCCGGGGAGCTGTTTTTT. This sequence encodes CASSLATGVPGELFF.

The V gene is TRBV9, the J gene TRBJ1-5; 10 nucleotides align to TRBD1. CDR1 is SGDLS, CDR2 YYNGEE, per germline. This CDR3 spans 16 amino acids. The V segment lost 3 bases and the J segment 3 bases; nucleotides outside the gene matches: 6. CDR3 DNA: TGTGCCAGCAGCGAAGGGACAGGGGTTTACAATCAGCCCCAGCATTTT. The encoded protein is CASSEGTGVYNQPQHF.

The chain links TRBV27 to TRBJ1-4; no firm D call. The CDR3 covers 15 residues. Per germline, CDR1 MNHEY and CDR2 SMNVEV (reference sequence). The V gene lost 3 bases and the J gene lost 4 bases, with 12 bases spanning the gap. CDR3 nucleotides: TGTGCCAGCAGTTTCCTAGGGAGAGATAATGAAAAACTGTTTTTT. Translated, it gives CASSFLGRDNEKLFF. Full variable domain (rest looked up from reference TRBV27 and TRBJ1-4): EAQVTQNPRYLITVTGKKLTVTCSQNMNHEYMSWYRQDPGLGLRQIYYSMNVEVTDKGDVPEGYKVSRKEKRNFPLILESPSPNQTSLYFCASSFLGRDNEKLFFGSGTQLSVL.

In this sample, this clonotype turned up many times. The chain couples TRBV12-3 or TRBV12-4 to TRBJ2-7, with D perhaps TRBD1 or TRBD2 (6 bases each). CDR3 length: 17 residues. Trimming cost V 8 bases and J 3 bases, with 26 bases left between them. CDR3 in DNA: TGTGCCAGCCTGCTTTGGGCCCTCGGGGGCCCGGTCTACGAGCAGTACTTC. It translates to CASLLWALGGPVYEQYF.

V and J are TRBV27 and TRBJ2-3, with no clear D. CDR1 and CDR2 (germline): MNHEY, SMNVEV (reference sequence). V lost 7 bases to trimming and J lost 4 bases, with 18 bases between them. CDR3 length: 15 residues. The CDR3: CASNFIGQDPDTQYF. The CDR3 bases are TGTGCCAGCAACTTTATAGGTCAGGATCCAGATACGCAGTATTTT.

The chain joins TRBV5-6 to TRBJ2-5; D remains unclear. Trimming left V 3 bases short and J 5 bases short, with 11 bases between. Germline CDR1 and CDR2: SGHDT and YYEEEE. This CDR3 has 13 residues. CDR3 sequence reads: CASSCLVTETQYF. Written as DNA, the CDR3 is TGTGCCAGCAGCTGCTTGGTAACGGAGACCCAGTACTTC.

In its sample, this clonotype was seen a few times. The genes are TRBV5-1 and TRBJ1-1, with TRBD1 as a possible D gene (6 bases). CDR1 and CDR2 (germline): SGHRS, YFSETQ. The CDR3 contains 14 residues. V was pared by 3 bases and J by 0 bases, with 9 bases between. The CDR3 loop reads CASSWTAMNTEAFF. The CDR3 nucleotides read TGCGCCAGCAGCTGGACAGCGATGAACACTGAAGCTTTCTTT.